The rows below give T cell receptor beta chains drawn from one sample of a study of blood T cell repertoires in COVID-19. TCRdb's table, derived via immunoSEQ multiplex PCR, lists solely in-frame clones and lacks some. The sample carries approximately 230,000 clones, 70% to 90% recorded once. Sequences were obtained from PBMCs or T cells enriched from blood (not recorded which). These receptors were obtained from a middle-aged man who had recovered from COVID-19. Each CDR3 is given with its conserved first and last residue. Each record gives: J gene, V gene, CDR3 protein.

J: TRBJ1-1; V: TRBV18; CDR3: CASSPRAVNTEAFF
J: TRBJ2-7; V: TRBV7-9; CDR3: CASSSTYEQYF
J: TRBJ1-1; V: TRBV18; CDR3: CASSPPGLANTEAFF
J: TRBJ2-3; V: TRBV2; CDR3: CASSDVTGTSGSTQYF
J: TRBJ2-7; V: TRBV18; CDR3: CASSVDRSVHEQYF
J: TRBJ2-7; V: TRBV29-1; CDR3: CSATGLAGGSFGEQYF
J: TRBJ1-2; V: TRBV7-2; CDR3: CASSLAGDNRGYTF
J: TRBJ2-1; V: TRBV18; CDR3: CASSQGGVGLNNEQFF
J: TRBJ2-7; V: TRBV7-9; CDR3: CASSGLKGITPYEQYF
J: TRBJ1-2; V: TRBV5-1; CDR3: CASSPGEVANYGYTF
J: TRBJ2-7; V: TRBV19; CDR3: CASSSGGQGLYEQYF
J: TRBJ1-6; V: TRBV24-1; CDR3: CATSESGLKDSPLHF
J: TRBJ2-7; V: TRBV6-2/TRBV6-3; CDR3: CASSYPQGKDYEQYF
J: TRBJ1-4; V: TRBV30; CDR3: CAWQQGPNEKLFF
J: TRBJ2-1; V: TRBV5-6; CDR3: CASSFSGTSVYNEQFF
J: TRBJ2-3; V: TRBV4-1; CDR3: CASSQFQGASTDTQYF
J: TRBJ1-6; V: TRBV2; CDR3: CASSEEGAGNNSPLHF
J: TRBJ1-5; V: TRBV19; CDR3: CASTAPGNQPQHF
J: TRBJ2-1; V: TRBV27; CDR3: CASSLRHNEQFF
J: TRBJ2-1; V: TRBV10-3; CDR3: CAISRETGNEQFF
J: TRBJ1-5; V: TRBV3-1/TRBV3-2; CDR3: CASSQDTGQPQHF
J: TRBJ1-1; V: TRBV18; CDR3: CASSPGQGTRYTEAFF
J: TRBJ1-1; V: TRBV6-5; CDR3: CASSYLQGDTEAFF
J: TRBJ2-7; V: TRBV28; CDR3: CASCPLSLAGLQTYEQYF
J: TRBJ2-1; V: TRBV6-4; CDR3: CASSTIAGGYNEQFF
J: TRBJ1-6; V: TRBV5-4; CDR3: CASSRQGVYNSPLHF
J: TRBJ2-6; V: TRBV9; CDR3: CASSARLISGANVLTF
J: TRBJ2-7; V: TRBV5-1; CDR3: CASSRSGQGSDEQYF
J: TRBJ2-7; V: TRBV4-1; CDR3: CASSQLAGGLVSKGEQYF
J: TRBJ2-3; V: TRBV19; CDR3: CASSIGYSTSTDTQYF
J: TRBJ1-6; V: TRBV30; CDR3: CAWRQGEGSPLHF
J: TRBJ2-1; V: TRBV28; CDR3: CASTLRAGSYNEQFF
J: TRBJ2-5; V: TRBV7-8; CDR3: CASSLNGRVIIETQYF
J: TRBJ1-2; V: TRBV12-3/TRBV12-4; CDR3: CASSLGQGYTF
J: TRBJ2-5; V: TRBV4-3; CDR3: CASSQGSLAGVVVGETQYF
J: TRBJ2-7; V: TRBV11-2; CDR3: CASRDPGQGSYEQYF
J: TRBJ1-6; V: TRBV7-2; CDR3: CASSSQGVNSPLHF
J: TRBJ2-1; V: TRBV19; CDR3: CATAGGLYYNEQFF
J: TRBJ1-4; V: TRBV5-4; CDR3: CASSLGWGGTEKLFF
J: TRBJ2-6; V: TRBV5-4; CDR3: CASSLRATGNPGANVLTF
J: TRBJ2-5; V: TRBV5-4; CDR3: CASSLVPVETQYF
J: TRBJ1-5; V: TRBV28; CDR3: CASSLGQGFRQPQHF
J: TRBJ2-1; V: TRBV10-3; CDR3: CAISLNLAGVGNEQFF
J: TRBJ2-1; V: TRBV3-1/TRBV3-2; CDR3: CASSPYPAWNEQFF
J: TRBJ2-2; V: TRBV27; CDR3: CASSPKTVLNRGTGELFF
J: TRBJ1-3; V: TRBV28; CDR3: CASSSYQGATGNTIYF
J: TRBJ2-7; V: TRBV3-1/TRBV3-2; CDR3: CASSPPTGVEQYF
J: TRBJ2-1; V: TRBV3-1/TRBV3-2; CDR3: CASSQRAGFGEQFF
J: TRBJ2-3; V: TRBV30; CDR3: CACHKQGVGTDTQYF
J: TRBJ1-6; V: TRBV3-1/TRBV3-2; CDR3: CASSRTGRGDSPLHF
J: TRBJ1-3; V: TRBV9; CDR3: CASSGETGGSGNTIYF
J: TRBJ1-2; V: TRBV2; CDR3: CASSVGGGPYGYTF
J: TRBJ2-7; V: TRBV30; CDR3: CAWASGFYEQYF
J: TRBJ2-3; V: TRBV6-5; CDR3: CASASIKRSTDTQYF
J: TRBJ1-2; V: TRBV28; CDR3: CASSLGTGPLGYTF
J: TRBJ2-3; V: TRBV7-6; CDR3: CASSLWRGQEDTQYF
J: TRBJ1-4; V: TRBV24-1; CDR3: CATSDSQTGREKLFF